Below are 10 T cell receptor beta chains sequenced from a single sample in a study of CD8 T cells in Susac syndrome. Reverse transcription of roughly 0.45 to 1 ug RNA was performed with random hexamers. TCRdb re-called the immunoSEQ multiplex PCR reads with MiXCR, one entry per CDR3 protein. The repertoire consists of about 85,000 distinct CDR3 sequences, with more than 85% occurring once and the leading ten covering more than 0.45%. Sequencing was performed on CD8+ T cells from PBMCs. The receptors derive from a human donor with Susac syndrome.

The chain joins TRBV3-1 to TRBJ2-2; TRBD2 agrees at 10 bases. Germline CDR1 is LGHDT and CDR2 is YNNKEL (reference sequence). With 2 bases clipped from V and 7 bases from J, the junction kept 4 bases outside the gene matches. The CDR3 has 15 amino acids. In DNA form, the CDR3 reads TGTGCCAGCAGCCAATGGACTAGCGGTGACGGGGAGCTGTTTTTT. It is translated as CASSQWTSGDGELFF.

This clonotype has just a few counts. The chain joins TRBV6-2 or TRBV6-3 to TRBJ1-2, with 9 bases fitting TRBD1. The CDR3 is 15 amino acids. V was pared by 7 bases and J by 7 bases, with 13 bases of the junction left unmatched. The germline V gene encodes CDR1 MNHEY and CDR2 SVGEGT. CDR3 coding DNA: TGTGCCAGCACCGACTCCTGGGACAGGGTAACTGGCTACACCTTC. This gives the protein CASTDSWDRVTGYTF.

This chain links TRBV5-1 with TRBJ1-2; maybe TRBD1 (6 bases). CDR3 length equals 17 residues. Trimming took off 0 bases at V and 7 bases at J, with 22 bases between the two ends. Germline V gives CDR1 SGHRS, CDR2 YFSETQ. CDR3 DNA: TGCGCCAGCAGCTTGGTCCCCCCACAGGGTAAAGGGTCTGGCTACACCTTC. Translating it yields CASSLVPPQGKGSGYTF.

V is TRBV24-1 and J is TRBJ2-5; D is undetermined. V lost 6 bases and J lost 1, with 11 bases in between. This CDR3 comprises 14 residues. The germline CDR1 and CDR2 sequences are KGHDR and SFDVKD. CDR3 nucleotide sequence: TGTGCCACCAGTTCCAAGCTCTGCCAAGAGACCCAGTACTTC. It specifies CATSSKLCQETQYF.

The J gene is TRBJ1-4, the V gene TRBV9; 12 bases line up with TRBD1. The V and J ends lost 0 bases and 7 bases, in that order; junction bases with no gene match: 7. The V gene's germline CDR1 is SGDLS and CDR2 YYNGEE. The CDR3 consists of 17 residues. The CDR3 DNA reads as TGTGCCAGCAGCGTAGATTGGGACAGGGGGCTCGGTGAAAAACTGTTTTTT. It yields the protein CASSVDWDRGLGEKLFF.

The genes are TRBV3-1 and TRBJ2-3; unclear D gene. Looked up from germline, CDR1 is LGHDT and CDR2 is YNNKEL (reference sequence). V lost 0 bases to trimming and J lost 9 bases, with 10 bases between them. This CDR3 comprises 13 residues. The CDR3 reads CASSQDAVGTQYF. The CDR3 nucleotides are TGTGCCAGCAGCCAAGATGCGGTTGGCACGCAGTATTTT.

V is TRBV3-1 and J is TRBJ2-5; no firm D call. This CDR3 has 13 residues. CDR1 LGHDT and CDR2 YNNKEL come from the germline V gene (reference sequence). V lost 0 bases and J 5 bases, leaving 7 bases between the germline ends. The CDR3 spells CASSQELGETQYF. CDR3 bases: TGTGCCAGCAGCCAAGAGCTGGGGGAGACCCAGTACTTC.

The CDR3 is CSVEEGATPASTDTQYF. The CDR3 bases are TGCAGCGTTGAAGAAGGGGCGACACCTGCTAGCACAGATACGCAGTATTTT. The J gene is TRBJ2-3, the V gene TRBV29-1, with a weak D call TRBD1 (5 bases). V was clipped by 0 bases and J by 0 bases, with 16 bases between them. Germline V gene lookup returns CDR1 SQVTM and CDR2 ANQGSEA. This CDR3 spans 17 amino acids.

This chain links TRBV29-1 with TRBJ2-7; no firm D call. V lost 0 bases, J lost 5 bases, and 8 bases lay in between. The V gene's germline CDR1 is SQVTM and CDR2 ANQGSEA. The CDR3 is 12 residues long. CDR3 DNA sequence: TGCAGCGTTGAAGAGACCAGTGACGAGCAGTACTTC. It yields the protein CSVEETSDEQYF.

The chain recombines TRBV20-1 with TRBJ2-1; weak D call: TRBD1 (6 bases). CDR1 is DFQATT and CDR2 is SNEGSKA in the germline V gene (reference sequence). The CDR3 contains 14 residues. Between the trimmed V and J ends, which lost 6 bases and 5 bases, there was a span of 17 bases. The CDR3, as DNA: TGCAGTGCCCAAAACAGGGTGTGGGACAATGAGCAGTTCTTC. Protein sequence: CSAQNRVWDNEQFF.